These 14 T cell receptor beta chains share one sample of origin, sequenced in a study of blood T cell repertoires in COVID-19. Produced via immunoSEQ multiplex PCR; TCRdb's table is partial and in-frame only. The profile covers under 100,000 clones, with around 87% appearing a single time and about 5.1% taken by the ten largest. Sequencing used peripheral blood. These TCRs come from a man aged 35-49 years with acute or convalescent COVID-19.

Only one count was recorded for this clone. V is TRBV6-6 and J is TRBJ1-6; D is undetermined. Between the trimmed V and J ends, which lost 5 bases and 0 bases, there was a span of 17 bases. Germline lookup yields CDR1 MNHNY and CDR2 SVGAGI (reference sequence). This CDR3 contains 18 residues. DNA of the CDR3: TGTGCCAGCAGTCCCTTCCAAGGAGGGCGCTCCTATAATTCACCCCTCCACTTT. Protein: CASSPFQGGRSYNSPLHF.

The V call is TRBV11-2, the J call TRBJ2-7; D perhaps matches TRBD2 (7 bases). Per germline, CDR1 SGHAT and CDR2 FQNNGV. There are 11 residues in the CDR3. Written as DNA, the CDR3 is TGTGCGAGCGGGACAAACTACGAGCAGTACTTC. Protein product: CASGTNYEQYF.

The chain uses TRBV19 and TRBJ1-2; TRBD1 aligns across 8 bases. Germline V lookup: CDR1 LNHDA, CDR2 SQIVND (reference sequence). The V segment lost 1 base and the J segment 4 bases; nucleotides outside the gene matches: 8. There are 16 residues in the CDR3. This CDR3 is CASSIGGTGVGYGYTF. Written as DNA, the CDR3 is TGTGCCAGTAGTATAGGAGGGACAGGAGTCGGCTATGGCTACACCTTC.

This clone was observed once. The chain employs TRBV29-1 and TRBJ1-4; TRBD1 might be the D (5 bases). CDR3 length: 13 residues. Germline-derived CDR1 and CDR2 are SQVTM and ANQGSEA. V lost 3 bases and J lost 8, with 13 bases in between. The CDR3 DNA reads TGCAGCGTTGACACAGGCAATGAAGAAAAACTGTTTTTT. Translation gives CSVDTGNEEKLFF.

DNA of the CDR3: TGTGCCAGCATCCGCACAGGGCAGGGCACCGGGGAGCTGTTTTTT. Translating gives CASIRTGQGTGELFF. The chain couples TRBV27 to TRBJ2-2; D is possibly TRBD1 (6 bases). The CDR3 spans 15 residues. V was cut by 7 bases and J by 4 bases, with 16 bases left in between. The V gene's germline CDR1 is MNHEY and CDR2 SMNVEV (reference sequence).

The V call is TRBV5-1, the J call TRBJ2-2; possible D gene TRBD1, 5 bases. Germline V gives CDR1 SGHRS, CDR2 YFSETQ. Trimming took 0 bases from V and 4 from J, leaving 10 bases between them. CDR3 length: 15 amino acids. CDR3 loop: CASSLDPGITGELFF. CDR3 DNA: TGCGCCAGCAGCTTGGACCCAGGGATCACCGGGGAGCTGTTTTTT.

The chain employs TRBV3-1 (or the pseudogene TRBV3-2) and TRBJ2-2; 7 positions match TRBD2. CDR1 and CDR2 (germline): LGHDT, YNNKEL (reference sequence). The CDR3 spans 16 residues. The trim removed 1 base at V and 3 bases at J, leaving 5 bases unmatched. The CDR3 DNA is TGTGCCAGCAGCCAAGGTCGTCTAGCGGACACCGGGGAGCTGTTTTTT. Encoded protein: CASSQGRLADTGELFF.

A single count supports this clone. CDR3 coding DNA: TGTGCCAGCAGCGTAGGTTCTGGTCCGGGGAATCAGCCCCAGCATTTT. The encoded protein is CASSVGSGPGNQPQHF. This rearrangement joins TRBV9 to TRBJ1-5, with D unclear. This CDR3 contains 16 residues. Between the trimmed V and J ends, which lost 0 bases and 4 bases, there was a span of 14 bases. Germline V lookup: CDR1 SGDLS, CDR2 YYNGEE.

V is TRBV6-5 and J is TRBJ1-2; D remains unclear. The CDR3 extends over 15 amino acids. Germline CDR1 reads MNHEY; CDR2 reads SVGAGI. Trimming took 2 bases from V and 5 from J, leaving 15 bases between them. CDR3 loop: CASSYEAGLIYGYTF. CDR3 nucleotide sequence: TGTGCCAGCAGTTACGAAGCAGGACTAATATATGGCTACACCTTC.

The V gene is TRBV30, the J gene TRBJ2-7; 11 positions match TRBD1. Germline values: CDR1 GTSNPN, CDR2 SVGIG (reference sequence). The CDR3 totals 17 residues. Trimming cost V 1 base and J 2 bases; bases outside gene matches: 10. The CDR3 region has the DNA TGTGCCTGGAGTGCCTTAGGTCCGGACAGGGGGCCCTACGAGCAGTACTTC. As protein: CAWSALGPDRGPYEQYF.

CDR3 residues: CASSATSGGEETQYF. The DNA for the CDR3 is TGTGCCAGCAGCGCCACTAGCGGGGGAGAAGAGACCCAGTACTTC. This chain uses TRBV9 with TRBJ2-5; 11 bases are a match to TRBD2. V shed 3 bases, J shed 3 bases, and the junction held 4 bases outside the gene matches. Germline-derived CDR1 and CDR2 are SGDLS and YYNGEE. This CDR3 comprises 15 residues.

This rearrangement joins TRBV13 to TRBJ2-3; TRBD1 matches at 8 bases. In germline, CDR1 is PRHDT, CDR2 FYEKMQ (reference sequence). Trimming at V came to 4 bases and at J to 0 bases, leaving 6 bases not matched to a gene. The CDR3 length is 16 residues. CDR3 residues: CASSSPTGVSTDTQYF. The CDR3 bases are TGTGCCAGCAGCTCGCCGACAGGGGTTAGCACAGATACGCAGTATTTT.

The rearrangement uses TRBV12-3 or TRBV12-4 and TRBJ1-2; D might be TRBD1 (5 bases). The V gene lost 8 bases and the J gene lost 7 bases, with 14 bases spanning the gap. The CDR3 consists of 12 residues. The CDR3 is CASGASPSGYTF. CDR3 sequence (DNA): TGTGCCAGCGGGGCCTCGCCATCTGGCTACACCTTC.

The sample holds a few counts of this clone. V and J are TRBV11-2 and TRBJ1-1; D possibly corresponds to TRBD1 (5 bases). Trimming removed 0 bases from V and 5 bases from J, with 10 bases in between. Germline V lookup: CDR1 SGHAT, CDR2 FQNNGV. The CDR3 consists of 14 residues. Here the CDR3 reads CASSLEGRATEAFF. The CDR3 DNA follows: TGTGCCAGCAGCTTAGAAGGCAGGGCGACTGAAGCTTTCTTT.